These 8 T cell receptor beta chains share one sample of origin, sequenced in a study of neurological immune-mediated disorders. As for time point: longitudinal time-point 2. TCRdb re-analysed the 5' RACE reads in MiXCR, keeping a single row per CDR3 protein. The repertoire holds under 100,000 distinct CDR3 sequences, over 10% seen once, with approximately 5% in the top ten. Input material: PBMCs. These receptors originate from a female donor with HTLV-1-associated myelopathy (HAM/TSP).

Turning to this clonotype: One end of the junction fails to match germline, which may point to a read error. The CDR3 region is CASSRGATDMQYF. In nucleotides, the CDR3 is TGTGCCAGCAGCAGAGGGGCTACAGATATGCAGTATTTT. The rearrangement joins TRBV7-2 to TRBJ2-3; D tentatively fits TRBD1 or TRBD2 (5 bases each). Germline values: CDR1 SGHTA, CDR2 FQGNSA. The CDR3 totals 13 residues.

V is TRBV28 and J is TRBJ2-2; TRBD1 might be the D (6 bases). Germline V gene data show CDR1 as MDHEN and CDR2 as SYDVKM. Trimming removed 6 bases at V and 7 bases at J, with 18 bases between. CDR3 length equals 15 residues. In DNA, the CDR3 is TGTGCCAGCAGCCCGGCAGGGGCGACGAACGGGGAGCTGTTTTTT. Amino acid sequence: CASSPAGATNGELFF.

Only a few counts were recorded for this clonotype. The rearrangement links TRBV5-1 to TRBJ2-5; unclear D gene. The V gene's germline CDR1 is SGHRS and CDR2 YFSETQ. This CDR3 region has 14 residues. V lost 4 bases and J lost 6, with 16 bases in between. The CDR3 nucleotides are TGCGCCAGCAGCCCCCAAGGAGCATACCAGACCCAGTACTTC. Its translation: CASSPQGAYQTQYF.

In this sample, this clonotype turned up a few times. This chain connects TRBV7-9 to TRBJ2-5, with 9 bases aligning to TRBD1. The CDR3 covers 15 residues. The ends lost 5 bases at V and 5 bases at J; junction bases unmatched: 9. The germline gives CDR1 SEHNR, CDR2 FQNEAQ (reference sequence). CDR3 protein: CASSADYRGRETQYF. CDR3 in DNA: TGTGCCAGCAGCGCCGACTACAGGGGGCGGGAGACCCAGTACTTC.

The rearrangement joins TRBV20-1 to TRBJ2-3; D unresolved. This CDR3 contains 14 residues. V was trimmed by 1 base and J by 0 bases, leaving 8 bases between them. Germline V gives CDR1 DFQATT, CDR2 SNEGSKA (reference sequence). CDR3 DNA sequence: TGCAGTGCTAGAGGCGGCAGAAGCACAGATACGCAGTATTTT. It yields the protein CSARGGRSTDTQYF.

This clonotype was counted ten times or more. The J gene is TRBJ1-1, the V gene TRBV20-1, with TRBD1 as a possible D gene (6 bases). Germline loops: CDR1 DFQATT, CDR2 SNEGSKA (reference sequence). The CDR3 length is 16 residues. V lost 7 bases and J lost 2, with 23 bases in between. The CDR3 region has the DNA TGCAGTGTATCGGGACGGTGGGGGCGGGCTAACACTGAAGCTTTCTTT. This encodes CSVSGRWGRANTEAFF.

This clonotype was counted ten times or more. This sequence joins TRBV9 and TRBJ2-3; 7 bases align to TRBD1. The V gene end was trimmed by 0 bases and the J gene end by 3 bases; junction bases not matched to a gene: 7. Germline lookup yields CDR1 SGDLS and CDR2 YYNGEE. This CDR3 is 16 amino acids long. Here the CDR3 reads CASSVVGRGWTDTQYF. DNA for the CDR3: TGTGCCAGCAGCGTAGTCGGCAGGGGGTGGACAGATACGCAGTATTTT. Drawing the rest from reference TRBV9 and TRBJ2-3, the complete variable domain is DSGVTQTPKHLITATGQRVTLRCSPRSGDLSVYWYQQSLDQGLQFLIQYYNGEERAKGNILERFSAQQFPDLHSELNLSSLELGDSALYFCASSVVGRGWTDTQYFGPGTRLTVL.

This clonotype was counted at least ten times. V gene TRBV2 combines with J gene TRBJ2-7; 11 positions agree with TRBD2. Trimming at V came to 6 bases and at J to 3 bases, leaving 7 bases not matched to a gene. Germline lookup yields CDR1 SNHLY and CDR2 FYNNEI. The CDR3 totals 15 residues. The CDR3 nucleotides are TGTGCCAGCAGACGGGTAGCGGGGGGGCTCTACGAGCAGTACTTC. It specifies CASRRVAGGLYEQYF.